The next 12 T cell receptor beta chains were all read from a single sample in a study of CD8 T cells in Susac syndrome. Random hexamers were used to reverse transcribe an amount of about 0.45 to 1 ug RNA. In TCRdb, the immunoSEQ multiplex PCR reads were re-called with MiXCR into one record per CDR3 protein. The data hold roughly 120,000 distinct CDR3 sequences, with around 95% observed a single time. The specimen sequenced was CD4+ T cells from PBMCs. The origin of the receptors is a human donor in good health.

This clonotype has only one observation. V is TRBV20-1 and J is TRBJ1-3; TRBD1 matches 9 bases. V lost 2 bases, J lost 0 bases, and 2 bases stayed unmatched. Per the germline V gene, CDR1 is DFQATT and CDR2 is SNEGSKA (reference sequence). CDR3 length: 15 residues. The CDR3 here is CSARMDRGSGNTIYF. The CDR3 DNA sequence: TGCAGTGCTAGAATGGACAGGGGCTCTGGAAACACCATATATTTT.

The chain couples TRBV15 to TRBJ2-5; 9 bases align to TRBD2. The V gene end was trimmed by 0 bases and the J gene end by 5 bases; junction bases not matched to a gene: 13. The germline gives CDR1 LNHNV, CDR2 YYDKDF (reference sequence). CDR3 length: 18 amino acids. CDR3 sequence: CATSRDPPMGGGAETQYF. In DNA form, the CDR3 reads TGTGCCACCAGCAGAGATCCCCCGATGGGCGGGGGGGCGGAGACCCAGTACTTC.

V is TRBV18 and J is TRBJ2-7, with TRBD1 matching over 7 bases. Trimming cost V 5 bases and J 2 bases; bases outside gene matches: 9. This CDR3 is built from 15 residues. Germline assignment: CDR1 KGHSH and CDR2 LQKENI. For the CDR3, the DNA is TGTGCCAGCTCATCGTTGACAGGGAGCCCCTACGAGCAGTACTTC. Translating it yields CASSSLTGSPYEQYF.

This rearrangement joins TRBV18 to TRBJ2-7; D perhaps matches TRBD2 (6 bases). This CDR3 is built from 14 residues. Trimming removed 1 base at V and 3 bases at J, with 10 bases between. Germline CDR1 reads KGHSH; CDR2 reads LQKENI. The CDR3 DNA reads TGTGCCAGCTCACCACGTAGGACTAACTACGAGCAGTACTTC. Amino acids: CASSPRRTNYEQYF. Together with reference TRBV18 and TRBJ2-7, the CDR3 gives the full variable domain: NAGVMQNPRHLVRRRGQEARLRCSPMKGHSHVYWYRQLPEEGLKFMVYLQKENIIDESGMPKERFSAEFPKEGPSILRIQQVVRGDSAAYFCASSPRRTNYEQYFGPGTRLTVT.

J is TRBJ2-5 and V is TRBV9, with D maybe TRBD2 (6 bases). V was trimmed by 2 bases and J by 2 bases, leaving 10 bases between them. The CDR3 spans 14 residues. Germline loops: CDR1 SGDLS, CDR2 YYNGEE. The CDR3 region is CASSVAGWQETQYF. The DNA of the CDR3 is TGTGCCAGCAGCGTCGCGGGGTGGCAAGAGACCCAGTACTTC.

The chain links TRBV29-1 to TRBJ2-5, with D perhaps TRBD2 (6 bases). Trimming took 3 bases from V and 4 from J, leaving 9 bases between them. The CDR3 is 12 residues long. Per the germline V gene, CDR1 is SQVTM and CDR2 is ANQGSEA. CDR3 bases: TGCAGCGTTGAGCGGGGTGGAGAGACCCAGTACTTC. Amino acids: CSVERGGETQYF. The complete variable domain, with remaining parts taken from reference TRBV29-1 and TRBJ2-5, reads SAVISQKPSRDICQRGTSLTIQCQVDSQVTMMFWYRQQPGQSLTLIATANQGSEATYESGFVIDKFPISRPNLTFSTLTVSNMSPEDSSIYLCSVERGGETQYFGPGTRLLVL.

The chain joins TRBV7-2 to TRBJ2-7, with 9 positions matching TRBD1. There are 15 residues in the CDR3. The V gene's germline CDR1 is SGHTA and CDR2 FQGNSA. J gave up 0 bases and V 8 bases, and 8 bases lay outside the gene matches. The CDR3 nucleotides read TGTGCCAGCGACCATGGACAGGGGAACTCCTACGAGCAGTACTTC. This encodes CASDHGQGNSYEQYF.

The J gene is TRBJ2-5, the V gene TRBV28; D may be TRBD2 (6 bases). The V end lost 1 base, the J end lost 4 bases, and 13 bases lay between the germline ends. The CDR3 consists of 15 residues. Germline V gene data show CDR1 as MDHEN and CDR2 as SYDVKM. CDR3 coding DNA: TGTGCCAGCAGTTTATTGGCGGGGTTGCGAGAGACCCAGTACTTC. Protein product: CASSLLAGLRETQYF.

The V and J genes are TRBV4-2 and TRBJ2-5, with 7 bases aligning to TRBD2. This CDR3 has 13 amino acids. After removal of 2 bases from V and 5 bases from J, the junction contained 2 bases not matched to a gene. The germline V gene has CDR1 LGHNA and CDR2 YNFKEQ. CDR3 protein: CASSQREAETQYF. CDR3 nucleotide sequence: TGTGCCAGCAGCCAACGGGAGGCGGAGACCCAGTACTTC.

This rearrangement joins TRBV19 to TRBJ2-7; no reliable D call. This CDR3 comprises 12 residues. The V end lost 4 bases, the J end lost 4 bases, and 8 bases lay between the germline ends. In germline, CDR1 is LNHDA, CDR2 SQIVND (reference sequence). The CDR3 nucleotides are TGTGCCAGTAGTAAAGATGGTTACGAGCAGTACTTC. Its translation is CASSKDGYEQYF.

This clonotype was counted once. The V call is TRBV7-2, the J call TRBJ2-5; 10 bases fit TRBD1. V gave up 7 bases and J gave up 5 bases; unmatched junction bases: 4. CDR1 SGHTA and CDR2 FQGNSA come from the germline V gene. The CDR3 loop spans 13 amino acids. CDR3 amino acids: CASNWDRGETQYF. The CDR3 nucleotides read TGTGCCAGCAACTGGGACAGGGGTGAGACCCAGTACTTC. Using reference TRBV7-2 and TRBJ2-5 for the parts outside the CDR3, the full variable domain is GAGVSQSPSNKVTEKGKDVELRCDPISGHTALYWYRQSLGQGLEFLIYFQGNSAPDKSGLPSDRFSAERTGGSVSTLTIQRTQQEDSAVYLCASNWDRGETQYFGPGTRLLVL.

This rearrangement joins TRBV20-1 to TRBJ2-7; 8 nucleotides line up with TRBD2. CDR3 length: 14 amino acids. From germline, CDR1 is DFQATT and CDR2 SNEGSKA (reference sequence). V lost 3 bases and J lost 0; bases outside the gene matches: 4. The CDR3 region is CSASGGAGSYEQYF. The CDR3 DNA reads TGCAGTGCTAGCGGGGGGGCAGGCTCCTACGAGCAGTACTTC.